A single sample gave rise to the 26 T cell receptor beta chains below, sequenced in a study of T cells in Graves' hyperthyroidism and ophthalmopathy. Amplification yielded TCR beta CDR3 regions, with RNA transcripts as the source. The TCR CDR3 first-round RT-PCR relied on the HTBI primer set. MiXCR, run by TCRdb on the multiplex PCR reads, gives a single entry per CDR3 protein. The sample records 500,000 to 650,000 distinct CDR3 sequences, roughly 14% being singletons. The sample taken for sequencing was blood. The receptors shown here come from a woman between 45 and 65 years old with Graves' ophthalmopathy.

The chain links TRBV27 to TRBJ2-1, with 8 bases that match TRBD1. CDR1 is MNHEY, CDR2 SMNVEV, per germline (reference sequence). After removal of 7 bases from V and 8 bases from J, the junction contained 10 bases not matched to a gene. The CDR3 consists of 14 residues. CDR3 sequence (DNA): TGTGCCAGCACTCGATCAGGGGGCATGGATGAGCAGTTCTTC. It is translated as CASTRSGGMDEQFF.

This chain uses TRBV28 with TRBJ2-1, with 9 positions matching TRBD1. The CDR3 loop spans 15 amino acids. V was clipped by 6 bases and J by 2 bases; unmatched bases: 5. Germline V gene data show CDR1 as MDHEN and CDR2 as SYDVKM. The CDR3 here is CASRAGQGTYNEQFF. The CDR3 coding sequence is TGTGCCAGCAGAGCGGGACAGGGTACCTACAATGAGCAGTTCTTC. Together with reference TRBV28 and TRBJ2-1, the CDR3 gives the full variable domain: DVKVTQSSRYLVKRTGEKVFLECVQDMDHENMFWYRQDPGLGLRLIYFSYDVKMKEKGDIPEGYSVSREKKERFSLILESASTNQTSMYLCASRAGQGTYNEQFFGPGTRLTVL.

The table lists this clonotype with many counts. At one end, the junction sequence differs from germline, possibly due to a read error. The V call is TRBV20-1, the J call TRBJ2-5; 8 positions agree with TRBD2. CDR3 length: 12 amino acids. Germline V lookup: CDR1 DFQATT, CDR2 SNEGSKA (reference sequence). Written as DNA, the CDR3 is TGCAGTGCGAGAGCGGGAGTTGAGACCCAGTACTTC. Its protein product is CSARAGVETQYF.

The chain uses TRBV27 and TRBJ1-1, with 7 bases fitting TRBD1. V gave up 8 bases and J gave up 5 bases; unmatched junction bases: 11. The CDR3 spans 14 residues. CDR1 MNHEY and CDR2 SMNVEV come from the germline V gene (reference sequence). Here the CDR3 DNA reads TGTGCCAGCGGGCCCGGGACAGTTCGGACTGAAGCTTTCTTT. Its translation: CASGPGTVRTEAFF.

Points on this clonotype: A read error may explain this, as a much larger clone is one base away. The V and J genes are TRBV28 and TRBJ2-3; D is unclear. V lost 4 bases, J lost 2 bases, and 13 bases lay in between. The germline V gene encodes CDR1 MDHEN and CDR2 SYDVKM. This CDR3 is built from 15 residues. CDR3 bases: TGTGCCAGCAGTTCACTGGGTATCCTCACAGATACGCAGTATTTT. Its protein product is CASSSLGILTDTQYF.

J is TRBJ2-1 and V is TRBV14; 10 bases are a match to TRBD1. The CDR3 spans 13 residues. Per the germline V gene, CDR1 is SGHDN and CDR2 is FVKESK. J was trimmed by 9 bases and V by 4 bases; bases with no gene match: 3. CDR3 DNA: TGTGCCAGCAGCCCGACAGGGGGCGGTGAGCAGTTCTTC. Protein product: CASSPTGGGEQFF. Based on the CDR3 plus reference TRBV14 and TRBJ2-1, the full variable domain is EAGVTQFPSHSVIEKGQTVTLRCDPISGHDNLYWYRRVMGKEIKFLLHFVKESKQDESGMPNNRFLAERTGGTYSTLKVQPAELEDSGVYFCASSPTGGGEQFFGPGTRLTVL.

The sample holds a few counts of this clonotype. V gene TRBV6-2 or TRBV6-3 combines with J gene TRBJ2-7, with D perhaps matching TRBD1 (6 bases). The germline V gene has CDR1 MNHEY and CDR2 SVGEGT. The CDR3 runs to 15 residues. Trimming shortened V by 8 bases and J by 3 bases, and 20 bases separated the two germline ends. The chain's CDR3 is CASPTIDQGCYEQYF. Written as DNA, the CDR3 is TGTGCCAGCCCCACCATCGATCAGGGGTGCTACGAGCAGTACTTC.

The chain has TRBV7-2 and TRBJ2-1; D uncertain. Germline-derived CDR1 and CDR2 are SGHTA and FQGNSA. This CDR3 has 12 amino acids. The germline V and J ends were trimmed by 5 bases and 8 bases, with 10 bases remaining between them. Here the CDR3 reads CASSPAADEQFF. CDR3 DNA sequence: TGTGCCAGCAGCCCGGCAGCAGATGAGCAGTTCTTC.

This sequence joins TRBV7-8 and TRBJ1-6, with 7 bases matching TRBD1. CDR1 is SGHVS, CDR2 FQNEAQ, per germline. CDR3 length: 14 residues. Trimming took 5 bases from V and 5 from J; bases not matched to a gene: 3. As DNA, the CDR3 is TGTGCCAGCAGCCGGGGACAGAATAATTCACCCCTCCACTTT. Protein product: CASSRGQNNSPLHF.

This clonotype was seen many times. The CDR3 bases are TGTGCCAGCAGTTCCACCCCGAGGGAATCTAACAATGAGCAGTTCTTC. It specifies CASSSTPRESNNEQFF. V is TRBV12-3 or TRBV12-4 and J is TRBJ2-1, with a tentative D call TRBD2 (5 bases). Trimming took off 4 bases at V and 5 bases at J, with 18 bases between the two ends. The CDR3 spans 16 residues.

There are many counts of this clonotype. A junction boundary mismatches the germline segment, possibly from a read error. The CDR3 region is CASSLSPGTAETQYF. The CDR3 coding sequence is TGTGCTAGCAGCTTAAGCCCAGGGACCGCAGAGACCCAGTACTTC. The chain links TRBV7-7 to TRBJ2-5; D is tentatively TRBD1 or TRBD2 (5 bases each). CDR3 size: 15 residues. From germline, CDR1 is SSHAT and CDR2 FNYEAQ (reference sequence).

This clonotype is a singleton in its sample. The rearrangement joins TRBV5-1 to TRBJ2-1; 9 bases fit TRBD2. The V segment lost 6 bases and the J segment 3 bases; nucleotides outside the gene matches: 7. CDR3 length equals 15 residues. Germline V CDR1 and CDR2: SGHRS, YFSETQ. CDR3 loop: CASTPSSGDYNEQFF. CDR3 nucleotide sequence: TGCGCCAGCACCCCATCTAGCGGGGACTACAATGAGCAGTTCTTC.

The chain is built from TRBV12-3 or TRBV12-4 and TRBJ2-5, with 9 positions matching TRBD2. The CDR3 runs 16 residues. Trimming at V came to 6 bases and at J to 1 base, leaving 9 bases not matched to a gene. CDR3 coding DNA: TGTGCCAGCAGCCGCCGACTAGCGGAACTCCAAGAGACCCAGTACTTC. Translation gives CASSRRLAELQETQYF.

This clonotype appeared many times. This rearrangement joins TRBV10-3 to TRBJ2-7, with 8 bases matching TRBD1. There are 14 residues in the CDR3. With V trimmed by 3 bases and J by 3 bases, 4 bases remained unmatched. Germline V gene sequence: CDR1 ENHRY, CDR2 SYGVKD. The chain's CDR3 is CAISESGGHYEQYF. CDR3 coding DNA: TGTGCCATCAGTGAATCAGGGGGCCACTACGAGCAGTACTTC.

This clonotype was recorded at least ten times. This chain connects TRBV5-6 to TRBJ2-7, with D perhaps matching TRBD1 (6 bases). V dropped 0 bases and J dropped 3 bases, with 13 bases sitting between them. Germline V lookup: CDR1 SGHDT, CDR2 YYEEEE. The CDR3 contains 15 residues. CDR3 region: CASSLVRDNHYEQYF. The CDR3 nucleotides are TGTGCCAGCAGCTTGGTGAGGGACAATCACTACGAGCAGTACTTC.

This clonotype showed up many times. This chain connects TRBV28 to TRBJ2-5; D is ambiguous. Per the germline V gene, CDR1 is MDHEN and CDR2 is SYDVKM. The CDR3 has 12 amino acids. The V end lost 6 bases, the J end lost 4 bases, and 9 bases lay between the germline ends. The CDR3 loop reads CASSIRLETQYF. DNA of the CDR3: TGTGCCAGCAGCATACGACTAGAGACCCAGTACTTC.

In this sample, this clonotype turned up a few times. At one end the junction does not follow the germline gene, possibly because of a read error. The chain has TRBV5-1 and TRBJ2-5; possible D gene TRBD1, 6 bases. Germline loops: CDR1 SGHRS, CDR2 YFSETQ. The CDR3 sequence is 13 residues long. CDR3 in DNA: TGCGCCAGCAGGAGACAGGAGCAAGAGACCCAGCACTTC. Its translation is CASRRQEQETQHF.

Here the CDR3 DNA reads TGTGCCAGTAGTTCCCTAGGTAGGACTAGCGGGAACAATGAGCAGTTCTTC. Translating gives CASSSLGRTSGNNEQFF. V usage is TRBV19 and J usage is TRBJ2-1; 12 positions match TRBD2. CDR1 LNHDA and CDR2 SQIVND come from the germline V gene (reference sequence). Unmatched junction bases numbered 10, after V lost 5 bases and J lost 5 bases. The CDR3 spans 17 residues.

The rearrangement links TRBV24-1 to TRBJ1-5; no clear D gene. The germline V gene encodes CDR1 KGHDR and CDR2 SFDVKD. This CDR3 comprises 13 residues. V was clipped by 8 bases and J by 7 bases, with 14 bases between them. CDR3 DNA sequence: TGTGCCACCACCTCCGGGAGTGGCCAGCCCCAGCATTTT. It codes for CATTSGSGQPQHF.

This rearrangement joins TRBV11-2 to TRBJ2-5; D perhaps matches TRBD2 (5 bases). Germline V gene data show CDR1 as SGHAT and CDR2 as FQNNGV. Between the trimmed V and J ends, which lost 0 bases and 5 bases, there was a span of 7 bases. This CDR3 has 13 amino acids. For the CDR3, the DNA is TGTGCCAGCAGCTTAGATCCGGGGGAGACCCAGTACTTC. It codes for CASSLDPGETQYF.

This clonotype was counted only a few times. This chain links TRBV5-4 with TRBJ2-5; D gene ambiguous. CDR3 length: 13 residues. V shed 0 bases and J shed 7 bases, with 10 bases lying between them. Per the germline V gene, CDR1 is SGHNT and CDR2 is YYREEE (reference sequence). The CDR3 loop is CASSLAGPPTQYF. Here the CDR3 DNA reads TGTGCCAGCAGCTTGGCAGGACCCCCGACCCAGTACTTC.

In this sample, this clonotype turned up many times. The V call is TRBV28, the J call TRBJ1-5, with unresolved D. The CDR3 spans 16 residues. V dropped 2 bases and J dropped 0 bases, with 11 bases sitting between them. Germline V gives CDR1 MDHEN, CDR2 SYDVKM. The CDR3 spells CASSLPSAGSNQPQHF. For the CDR3, the DNA is TGTGCCAGCAGTTTACCCTCGGCCGGTAGCAATCAGCCCCAGCATTTT.

This clonotype was counted at least ten times. The chain links TRBV28 to TRBJ2-7, with D possibly being TRBD1 (6 bases). The germline CDR1 and CDR2 sequences are MDHEN and SYDVKM. This CDR3 is built from 15 residues. V was trimmed by 7 bases and J by 3 bases, leaving 19 bases between them. The CDR3 spells CASTTPEWDIYEQYF. CDR3 in DNA: TGTGCCAGCACCACGCCGGAATGGGACATCTACGAGCAGTACTTC.

This clonotype was seen many times. V is TRBV20-1 and J is TRBJ2-7, with D possibly TRBD1 on 5 matching bases. CDR1 and CDR2 from the germline V gene are DFQATT and SNEGSKA (reference sequence). V shed 3 bases and J shed 2 bases, with 11 bases lying between them. This CDR3 comprises 13 residues. The CDR3 nucleotides are TGCAGTGCTAGGTGGGGCCCAACCTACGAGCAGTACTTC. Protein: CSARWGPTYEQYF.

There are many counts of this clonotype. This chain connects TRBV7-3 to TRBJ1-1; 9 bases agree with TRBD1. The germline V gene encodes CDR1 SGHTA and CDR2 FQGTGA. The length of the CDR3 is 15 residues. V gave up 5 bases and J gave up 4 bases; unmatched junction bases: 8. The CDR3 bases are TGTGCCAGCAGCCGGACCGGACAGGGGATCACTGAAGCTTTCTTT. This gives the protein CASSRTGQGITEAFF.

This clonotype has ten or more counts. In nucleotides, the CDR3 is TGTGCCAGCAGCTTCCCCCCGACTAGCGACGCCTACAATGAGCAGTTCTTC. This codes for CASSFPPTSDAYNEQFF. This sequence joins TRBV11-2 and TRBJ2-1; 8 bases are shared with TRBD2. The CDR3 is 17 amino acids. CDR1 SGHAT and CDR2 FQNNGV come from the germline V gene. Germline trimming cut 3 bases from V and 2 bases from J; bases unmatched to any gene: 9.